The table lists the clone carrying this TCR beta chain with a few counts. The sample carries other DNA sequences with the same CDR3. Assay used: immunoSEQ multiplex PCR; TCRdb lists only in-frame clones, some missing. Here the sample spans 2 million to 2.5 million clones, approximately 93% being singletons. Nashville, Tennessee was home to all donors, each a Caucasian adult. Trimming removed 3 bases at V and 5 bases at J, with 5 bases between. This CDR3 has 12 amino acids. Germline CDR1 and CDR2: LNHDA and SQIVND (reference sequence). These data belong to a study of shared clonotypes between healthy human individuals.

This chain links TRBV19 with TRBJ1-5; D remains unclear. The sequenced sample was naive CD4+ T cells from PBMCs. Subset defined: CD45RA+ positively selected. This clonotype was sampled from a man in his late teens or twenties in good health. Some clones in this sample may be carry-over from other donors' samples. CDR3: CASSMVDQPQHF. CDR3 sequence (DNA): TGTGCCAGTAGTATGGTGGATCAGCCCCAGCATTTT.